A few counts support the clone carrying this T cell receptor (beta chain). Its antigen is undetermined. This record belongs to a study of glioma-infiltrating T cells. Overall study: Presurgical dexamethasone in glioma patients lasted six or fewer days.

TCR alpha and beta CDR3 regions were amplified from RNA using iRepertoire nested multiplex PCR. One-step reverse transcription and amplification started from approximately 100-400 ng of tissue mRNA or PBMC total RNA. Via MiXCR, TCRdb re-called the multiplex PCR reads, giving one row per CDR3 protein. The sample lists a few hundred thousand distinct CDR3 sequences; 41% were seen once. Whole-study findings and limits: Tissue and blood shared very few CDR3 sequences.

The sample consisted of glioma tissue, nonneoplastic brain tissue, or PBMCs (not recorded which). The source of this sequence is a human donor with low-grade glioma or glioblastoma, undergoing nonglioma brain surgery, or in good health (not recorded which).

The DNA of the CDR3 is TGTGCCAGCAGTTACGGGGACAGGACTACCTACGAGCAGTACTTC. This encodes CASSYGDRTTYEQYF. The chain employs TRBV6-2 or TRBV6-3 and TRBJ2-7; TRBD1 matches at 8 bases. CDR1 is MNHEY and CDR2 is SVGEGT in the germline V gene. The V segment lost 2 bases and the J segment 2 bases; nucleotides outside the gene matches: 5. There are 15 residues in the CDR3.